The table lists the clone carrying this TCR beta chain with many counts. The target antigen is unknown. This specimen comes from a study of T cell repertoires in cytomegalovirus infection. Study at large: An indication of both CMV infection and matching HLA type came from public TCR beta signatures.

TCRdb passed the reads through MiXCR, listing each CDR3 protein once. The sample includes roughly 230,000 distinct CDR3 sequences, 9% to 15% of them seen just once. Study outcomes and limitations: The study identified carriers of CMV plus the relevant HLA from cumulative public TCR beta family frequency. The ex vivo response was dominated by HLA-C-restricted CMV-specific TCR beta clonotypes.

Sequenced sample: PBMCs. The origin of this receptor is a human donor in good health (CMV status not recorded). Some clones in this sample may be carry-over from other donors' samples.

In DNA, the CDR3 is TGTGCCAGCAGTTTATGGGGAACTAGCGGGAGCAACGAGCAGTACTTC. Translation gives CASSLWGTSGSNEQYF. The rearrangement joins TRBV28 to TRBJ2-7; 11 nucleotides align to TRBD2. Trimming took 0 bases from V and 5 from J; bases not matched to a gene: 6. The germline gives CDR1 MDHEN, CDR2 SYDVKM. The CDR3 consists of 16 residues. Drawing the rest from reference TRBV28 and TRBJ2-7, the complete variable domain is DVKVTQSSRYLVKRTGEKVFLECVQDMDHENMFWYRQDPGLGLRLIYFSYDVKMKEKGDIPEGYSVSREKKERFSLILESASTNQTSMYLCASSLWGTSGSNEQYFGPGTRLTVT.